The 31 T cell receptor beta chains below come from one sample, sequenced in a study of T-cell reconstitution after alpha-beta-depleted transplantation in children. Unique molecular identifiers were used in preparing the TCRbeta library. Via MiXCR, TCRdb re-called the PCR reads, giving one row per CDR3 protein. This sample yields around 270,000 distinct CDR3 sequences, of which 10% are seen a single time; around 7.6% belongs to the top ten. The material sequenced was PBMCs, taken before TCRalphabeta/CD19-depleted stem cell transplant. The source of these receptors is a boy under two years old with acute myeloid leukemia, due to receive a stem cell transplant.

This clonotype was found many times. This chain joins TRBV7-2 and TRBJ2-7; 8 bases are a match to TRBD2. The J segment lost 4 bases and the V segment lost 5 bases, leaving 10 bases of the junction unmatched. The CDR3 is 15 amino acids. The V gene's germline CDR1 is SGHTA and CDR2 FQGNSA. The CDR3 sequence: CASSEYSGKGYEQYF. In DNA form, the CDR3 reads TGTGCCAGCAGCGAATATAGCGGGAAGGGGTACGAGCAGTACTTC.

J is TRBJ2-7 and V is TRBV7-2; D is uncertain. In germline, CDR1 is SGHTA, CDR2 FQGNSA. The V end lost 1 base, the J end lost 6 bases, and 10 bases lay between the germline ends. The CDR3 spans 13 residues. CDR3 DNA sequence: TGTGCCAGCAGCTTAGAGAGGTTCGGCGAGCAGTACTTC. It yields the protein CASSLERFGEQYF.

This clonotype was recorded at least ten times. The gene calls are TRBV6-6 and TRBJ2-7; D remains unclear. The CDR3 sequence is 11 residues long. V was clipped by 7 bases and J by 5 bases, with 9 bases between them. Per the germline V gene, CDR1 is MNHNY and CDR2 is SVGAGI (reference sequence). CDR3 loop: CASKTRHEQYF. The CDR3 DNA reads TGTGCCAGCAAGACTCGCCACGAGCAGTACTTC.

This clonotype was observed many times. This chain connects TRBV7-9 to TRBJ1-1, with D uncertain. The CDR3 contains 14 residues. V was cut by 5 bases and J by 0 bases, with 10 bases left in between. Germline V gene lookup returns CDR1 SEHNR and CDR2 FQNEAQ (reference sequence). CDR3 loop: CASSLRNLNTEAFF. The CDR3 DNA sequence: TGTGCCAGCAGCCTCCGGAACTTGAACACTGAAGCTTTCTTT.

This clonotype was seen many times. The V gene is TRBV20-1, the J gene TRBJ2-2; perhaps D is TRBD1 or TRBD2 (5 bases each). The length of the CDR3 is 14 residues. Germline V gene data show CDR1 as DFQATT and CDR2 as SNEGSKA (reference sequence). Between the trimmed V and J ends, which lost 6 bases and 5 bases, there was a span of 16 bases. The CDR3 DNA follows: TGCAGTGCCCTCGGGACCCCGATGACCGGGGAGCTGTTTTTT. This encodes CSALGTPMTGELFF.

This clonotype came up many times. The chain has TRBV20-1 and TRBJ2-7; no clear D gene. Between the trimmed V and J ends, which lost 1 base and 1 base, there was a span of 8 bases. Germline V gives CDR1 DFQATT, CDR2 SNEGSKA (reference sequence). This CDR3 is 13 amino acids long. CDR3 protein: CSARGWGSYEQYF. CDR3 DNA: TGCAGTGCTAGAGGGTGGGGATCCTACGAGCAGTACTTC.

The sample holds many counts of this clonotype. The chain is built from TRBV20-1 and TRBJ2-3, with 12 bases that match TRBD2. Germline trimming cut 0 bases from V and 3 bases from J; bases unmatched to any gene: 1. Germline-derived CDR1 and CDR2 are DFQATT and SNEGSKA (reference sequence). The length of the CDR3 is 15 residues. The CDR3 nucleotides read TGCAGTGCTAGAGATGGGACTAGCGGGACAGATACGCAGTATTTT. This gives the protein CSARDGTSGTDTQYF.

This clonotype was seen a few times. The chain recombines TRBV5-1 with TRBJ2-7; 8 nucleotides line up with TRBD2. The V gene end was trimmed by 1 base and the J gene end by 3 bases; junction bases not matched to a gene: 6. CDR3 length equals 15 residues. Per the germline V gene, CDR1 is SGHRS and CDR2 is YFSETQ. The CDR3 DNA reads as TGCGCCAGCAGCTTGAGCTCTAGCGGGCTCTACGAGCAGTACTTC. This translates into CASSLSSSGLYEQYF.

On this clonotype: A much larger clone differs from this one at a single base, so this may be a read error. CDR3 in amino acids: CASSHAPGPGTDTQYF. CDR3 in DNA: TGCGCCAGCAGCCACGCTCCGGGACCCGGGACAGATACGCAGTATTTT. The V and J genes are TRBV4-3 and TRBJ2-3; D could derive from TRBD1 or TRBD2 (5 bases each). V was trimmed by 3 bases and J by 3 bases, leaving 16 bases between them. The CDR3 length is 16 residues. CDR1 is LGHNA, CDR2 YSLEER, per germline.

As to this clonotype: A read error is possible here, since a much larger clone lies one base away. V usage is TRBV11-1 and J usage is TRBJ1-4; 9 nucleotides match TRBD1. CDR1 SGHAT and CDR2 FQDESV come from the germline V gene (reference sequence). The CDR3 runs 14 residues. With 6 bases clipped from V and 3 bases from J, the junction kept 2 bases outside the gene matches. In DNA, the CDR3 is TGTGCCAGCAGTCGACAGGGGGCTAATGAAAAACTGTTTTTT. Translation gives CASSRQGANEKLFF.

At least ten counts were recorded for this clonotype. The CDR3 region is CASSLWDSGANVLTF. CDR3 bases: TGTGCCAGCAGCTTATGGGATTCTGGGGCCAACGTCCTGACTTTC. The chain uses TRBV7-2 and TRBJ2-6; D ambiguous. From germline, CDR1 is SGHTA and CDR2 FQGNSA. This CDR3 contains 15 residues. Trimming pared 2 bases from V and 1 base from J, leaving 6 bases between. The full variable domain, with the rest looked up from reference TRBV7-2 and TRBJ2-6, is GAGVSQSPSNKVTEKGKDVELRCDPISGHTALYWYRQSLGQGLEFLIYFQGNSAPDKSGLPSDRFSAERTGGSVSTLTIQRTQQEDSAVYLCASSLWDSGANVLTFGAGSRLTVL.

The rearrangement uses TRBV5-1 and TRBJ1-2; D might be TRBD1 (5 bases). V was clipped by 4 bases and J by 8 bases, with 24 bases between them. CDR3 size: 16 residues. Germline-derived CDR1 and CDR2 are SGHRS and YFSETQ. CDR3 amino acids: CASSRYRDYNGIGYTF. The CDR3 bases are TGCGCCAGCAGCCGTTATAGGGACTACAACGGCATCGGCTACACCTTC.

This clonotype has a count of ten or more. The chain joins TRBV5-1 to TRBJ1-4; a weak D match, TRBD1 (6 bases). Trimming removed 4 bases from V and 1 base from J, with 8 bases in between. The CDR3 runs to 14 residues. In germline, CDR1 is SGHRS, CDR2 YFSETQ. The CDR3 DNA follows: TGCGCCAGCAGCCCACAGGGAACTAATGAAAAACTGTTTTTT. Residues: CASSPQGTNEKLFF.

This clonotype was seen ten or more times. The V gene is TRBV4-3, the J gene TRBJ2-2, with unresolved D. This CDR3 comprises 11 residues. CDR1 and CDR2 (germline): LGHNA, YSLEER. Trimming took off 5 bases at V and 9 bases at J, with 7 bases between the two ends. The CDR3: CASSKGWELFF. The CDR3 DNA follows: TGCGCCAGCAGCAAGGGTTGGGAGCTGTTTTTT.

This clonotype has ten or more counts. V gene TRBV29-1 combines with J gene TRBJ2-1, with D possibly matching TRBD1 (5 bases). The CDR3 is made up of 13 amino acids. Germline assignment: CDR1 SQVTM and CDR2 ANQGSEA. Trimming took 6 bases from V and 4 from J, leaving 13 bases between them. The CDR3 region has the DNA TGCAGCGTGTCCCAGGGTAGGTACAATGAGCAGTTCTTC. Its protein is CSVSQGRYNEQFF.

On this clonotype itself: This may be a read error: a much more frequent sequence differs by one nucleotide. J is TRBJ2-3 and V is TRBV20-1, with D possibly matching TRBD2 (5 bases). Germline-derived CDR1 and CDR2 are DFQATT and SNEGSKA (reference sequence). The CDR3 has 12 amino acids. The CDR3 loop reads CSASPGTYTQYF. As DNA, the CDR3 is TGCAGCGCTAGCCCTGGCACATATACGCAGTATTTT.

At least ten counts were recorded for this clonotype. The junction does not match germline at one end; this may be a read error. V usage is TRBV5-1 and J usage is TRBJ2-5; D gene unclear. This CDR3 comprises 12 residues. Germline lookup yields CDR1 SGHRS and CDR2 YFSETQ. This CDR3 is CASSLVEETQYF. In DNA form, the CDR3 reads TGTGCCAGCAGCTTAGTTGAAGAGACCCAGTACTTC.

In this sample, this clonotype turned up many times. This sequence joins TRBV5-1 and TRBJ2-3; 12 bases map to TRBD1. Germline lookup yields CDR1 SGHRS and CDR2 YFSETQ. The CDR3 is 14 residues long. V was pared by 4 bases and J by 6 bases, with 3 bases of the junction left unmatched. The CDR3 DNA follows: TGCGCCAGCAGCCGGGACAGGGGGCGGGATACGCAGTATTTT. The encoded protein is CASSRDRGRDTQYF.

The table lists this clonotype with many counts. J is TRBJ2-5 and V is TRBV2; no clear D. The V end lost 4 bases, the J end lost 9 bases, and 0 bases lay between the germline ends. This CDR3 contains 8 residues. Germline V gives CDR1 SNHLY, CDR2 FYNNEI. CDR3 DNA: TGTGCCAGCAGTGCCCAGTACTTC. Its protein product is CASSAQYF. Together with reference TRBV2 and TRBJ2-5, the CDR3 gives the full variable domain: EPEVTQTPSHQVTQMGQEVILRCVPISNHLYFYWYRQILGQKVEFLVSFYNNEISEKSEIFDDQFSVERPDGSNFTLKIRSTKLEDSAMYFCASSAQYFGPGTRLLVL.

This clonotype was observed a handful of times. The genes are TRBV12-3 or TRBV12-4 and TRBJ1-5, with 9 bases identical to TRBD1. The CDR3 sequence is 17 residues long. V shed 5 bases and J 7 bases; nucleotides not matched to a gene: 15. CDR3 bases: TGTGCCAGCAGTCCCCTCTGGGACAGGGCTGGGAGGCAGCCCCAGCATTTT. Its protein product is CASSPLWDRAGRQPQHF.

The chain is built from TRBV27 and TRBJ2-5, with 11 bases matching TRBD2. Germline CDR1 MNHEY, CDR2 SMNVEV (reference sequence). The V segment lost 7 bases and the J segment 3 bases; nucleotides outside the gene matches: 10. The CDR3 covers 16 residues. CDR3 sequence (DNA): TGTGCCAGCAACCCATCGACTAGCGGGGATGAAGAGACCCAGTACTTC. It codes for CASNPSTSGDEETQYF.

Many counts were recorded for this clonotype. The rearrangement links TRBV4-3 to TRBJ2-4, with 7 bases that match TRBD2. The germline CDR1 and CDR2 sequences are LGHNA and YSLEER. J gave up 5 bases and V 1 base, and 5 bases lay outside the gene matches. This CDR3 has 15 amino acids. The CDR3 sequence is CASSQGSGKENIQYF. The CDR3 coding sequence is TGCGCCAGCAGCCAAGGGAGCGGGAAAGAAAACATTCAGTACTTC.

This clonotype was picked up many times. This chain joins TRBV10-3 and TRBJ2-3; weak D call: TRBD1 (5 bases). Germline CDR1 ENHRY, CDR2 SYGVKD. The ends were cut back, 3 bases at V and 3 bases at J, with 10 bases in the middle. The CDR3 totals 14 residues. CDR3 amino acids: CAISEGDATDTQYF. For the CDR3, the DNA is TGTGCCATCAGTGAAGGGGATGCTACAGATACGCAGTATTTT.

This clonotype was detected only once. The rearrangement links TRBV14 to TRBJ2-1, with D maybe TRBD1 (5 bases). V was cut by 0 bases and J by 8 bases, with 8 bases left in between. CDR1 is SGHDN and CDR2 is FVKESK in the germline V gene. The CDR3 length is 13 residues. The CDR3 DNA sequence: TGTGCCAGCAGCCAAGATGGGGCTTATGAGCAGTTCTTC. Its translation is CASSQDGAYEQFF.

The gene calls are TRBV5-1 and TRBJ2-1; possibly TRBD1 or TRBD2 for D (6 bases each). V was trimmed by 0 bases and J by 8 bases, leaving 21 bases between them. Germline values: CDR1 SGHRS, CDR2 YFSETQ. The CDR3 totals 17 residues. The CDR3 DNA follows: TGCGCCAGCAGCTTGGCCGGTCAAGCGGAGGGGGTCCATGAGCAGTTCTTC. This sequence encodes CASSLAGQAEGVHEQFF.

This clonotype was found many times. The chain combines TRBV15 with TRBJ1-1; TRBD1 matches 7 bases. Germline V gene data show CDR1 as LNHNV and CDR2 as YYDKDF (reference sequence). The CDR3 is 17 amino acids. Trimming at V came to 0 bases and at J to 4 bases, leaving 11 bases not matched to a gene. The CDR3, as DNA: TGTGCCACCAGCAGAGATAGGGGACAGATGTTCTCCACTGAAGCTTTCTTT. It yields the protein CATSRDRGQMFSTEAFF.

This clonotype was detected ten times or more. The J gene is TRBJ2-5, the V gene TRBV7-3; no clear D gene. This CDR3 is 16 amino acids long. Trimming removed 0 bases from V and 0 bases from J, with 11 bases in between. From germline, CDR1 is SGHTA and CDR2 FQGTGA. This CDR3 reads CASSLTGRTYQETQYF. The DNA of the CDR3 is TGTGCCAGCAGCTTAACAGGCCGGACGTACCAAGAGACCCAGTACTTC.

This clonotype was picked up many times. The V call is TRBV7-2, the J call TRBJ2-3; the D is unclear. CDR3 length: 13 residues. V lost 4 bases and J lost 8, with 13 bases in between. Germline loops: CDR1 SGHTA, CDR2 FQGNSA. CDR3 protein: CASSWLTSGTQYF. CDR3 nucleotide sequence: TGTGCCAGCAGCTGGTTGACGTCAGGTACGCAGTATTTT.

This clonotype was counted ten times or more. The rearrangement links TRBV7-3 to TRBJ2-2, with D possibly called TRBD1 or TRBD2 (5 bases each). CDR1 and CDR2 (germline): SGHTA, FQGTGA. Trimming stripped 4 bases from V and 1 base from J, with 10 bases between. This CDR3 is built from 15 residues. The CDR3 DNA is TGTGCCAGCAGCTATGGGACCGGGAACACCGGGGAGCTGTTTTTT. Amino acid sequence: CASSYGTGNTGELFF.

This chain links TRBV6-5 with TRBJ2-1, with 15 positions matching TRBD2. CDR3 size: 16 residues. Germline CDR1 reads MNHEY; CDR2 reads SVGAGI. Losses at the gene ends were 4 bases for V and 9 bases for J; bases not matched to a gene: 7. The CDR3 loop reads CASSLTWTSGRGEQFF. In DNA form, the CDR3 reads TGTGCCAGCAGTTTGACCTGGACTAGCGGGAGGGGTGAGCAGTTCTTC.

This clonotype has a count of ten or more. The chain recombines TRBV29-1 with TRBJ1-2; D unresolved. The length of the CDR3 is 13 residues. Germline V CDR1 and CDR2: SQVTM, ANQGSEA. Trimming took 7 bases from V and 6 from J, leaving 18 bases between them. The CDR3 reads CSAPVGGPDGYTF. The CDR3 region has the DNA TGCAGCGCCCCGGTAGGTGGGCCGGATGGCTACACCTTC.